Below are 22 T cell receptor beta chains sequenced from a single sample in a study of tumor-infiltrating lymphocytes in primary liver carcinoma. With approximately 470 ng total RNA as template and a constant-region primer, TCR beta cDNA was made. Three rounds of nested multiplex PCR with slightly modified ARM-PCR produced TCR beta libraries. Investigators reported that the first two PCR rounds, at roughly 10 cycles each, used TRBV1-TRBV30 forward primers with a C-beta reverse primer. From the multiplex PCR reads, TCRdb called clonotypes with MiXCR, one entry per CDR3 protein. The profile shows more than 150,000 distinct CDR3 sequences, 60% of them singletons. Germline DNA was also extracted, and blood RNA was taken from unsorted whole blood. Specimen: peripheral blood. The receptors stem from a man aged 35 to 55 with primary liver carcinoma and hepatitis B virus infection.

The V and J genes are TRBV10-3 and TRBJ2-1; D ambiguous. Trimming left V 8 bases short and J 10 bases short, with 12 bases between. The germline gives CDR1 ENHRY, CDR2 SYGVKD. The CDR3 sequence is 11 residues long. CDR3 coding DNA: TGTGCCATCGGTCCCTTGAGGGAGCAGTTCTTC. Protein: CAIGPLREQFF.

CDR3 in DNA: TGTGCCAGCAGTTCCCGACTAGTAGGGACAGATACGCAGTATTTT. Amino acids: CASSSRLVGTDTQYF. The chain is built from TRBV28 and TRBJ2-3; weak D call: TRBD2 (6 bases). This CDR3 is 15 amino acids long. The V gene lost 4 bases and the J gene lost 3 bases, with 14 bases spanning the gap. Germline CDR1 is MDHEN and CDR2 is SYDVKM.

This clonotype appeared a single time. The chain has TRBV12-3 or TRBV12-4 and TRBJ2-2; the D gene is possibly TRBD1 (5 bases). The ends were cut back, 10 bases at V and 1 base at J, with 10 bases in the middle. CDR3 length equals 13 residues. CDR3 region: CATVTGNTGELFF. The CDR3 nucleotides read TGTGCCACCGTAACAGGGAACACCGGGGAGCTGTTTTTT.

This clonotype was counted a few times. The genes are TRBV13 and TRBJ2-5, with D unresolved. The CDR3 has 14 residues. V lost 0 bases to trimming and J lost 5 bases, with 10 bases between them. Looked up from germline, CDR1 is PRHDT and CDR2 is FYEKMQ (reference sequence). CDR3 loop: CASSLGTPAETQYF. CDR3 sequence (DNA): TGTGCCAGCAGCTTAGGGACCCCGGCGGAGACCCAGTACTTC.

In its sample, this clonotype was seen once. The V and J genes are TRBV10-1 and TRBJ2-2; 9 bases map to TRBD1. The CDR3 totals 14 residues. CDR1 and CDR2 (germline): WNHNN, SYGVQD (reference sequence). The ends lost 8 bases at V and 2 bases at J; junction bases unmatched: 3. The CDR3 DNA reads TGCGCCAGCCGGACAGGGGACAACACCGGGGAGCTGTTTTTT. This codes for CASRTGDNTGELFF.

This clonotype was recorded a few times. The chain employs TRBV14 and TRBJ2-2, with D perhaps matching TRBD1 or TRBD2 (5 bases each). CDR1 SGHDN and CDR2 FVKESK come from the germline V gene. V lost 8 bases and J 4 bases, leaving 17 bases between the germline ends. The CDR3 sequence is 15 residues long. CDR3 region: CASHNGGRFTGELFF. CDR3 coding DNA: TGTGCCAGCCATAATGGGGGTCGATTCACCGGGGAGCTGTTTTTT.

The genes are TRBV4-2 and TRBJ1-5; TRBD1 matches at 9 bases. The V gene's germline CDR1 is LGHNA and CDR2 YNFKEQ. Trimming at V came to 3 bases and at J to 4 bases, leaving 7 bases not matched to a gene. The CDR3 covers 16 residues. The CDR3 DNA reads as TGTGCCAGCAGCCAGTCTCCGGGACAGGGAAATCAGCCCCAGCATTTT. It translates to CASSQSPGQGNQPQHF.

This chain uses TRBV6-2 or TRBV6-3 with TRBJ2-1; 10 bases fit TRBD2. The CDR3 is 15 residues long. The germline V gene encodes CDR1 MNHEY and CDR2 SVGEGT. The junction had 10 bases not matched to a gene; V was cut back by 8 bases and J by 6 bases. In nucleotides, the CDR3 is TGTGCCAGCTGCCTCGCGGGACTAGCGATCAATGAGCAGTTCTTC. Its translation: CASCLAGLAINEQFF.

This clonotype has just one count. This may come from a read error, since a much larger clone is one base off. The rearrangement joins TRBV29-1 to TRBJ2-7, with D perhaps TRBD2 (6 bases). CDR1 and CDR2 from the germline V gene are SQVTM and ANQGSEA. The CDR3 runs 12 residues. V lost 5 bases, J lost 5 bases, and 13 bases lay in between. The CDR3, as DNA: TGCAGCGTTACCGCACTAGCACACGAGCAGTACTTC. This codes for CSVTALAHEQYF.

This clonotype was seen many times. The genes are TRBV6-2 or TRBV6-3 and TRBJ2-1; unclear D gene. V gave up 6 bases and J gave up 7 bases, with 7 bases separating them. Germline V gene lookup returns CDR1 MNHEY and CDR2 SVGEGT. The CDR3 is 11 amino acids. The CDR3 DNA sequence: TGTGCCAGCAGCAGATTAAATGAGCAGTTCTTC. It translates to CASSRLNEQFF.

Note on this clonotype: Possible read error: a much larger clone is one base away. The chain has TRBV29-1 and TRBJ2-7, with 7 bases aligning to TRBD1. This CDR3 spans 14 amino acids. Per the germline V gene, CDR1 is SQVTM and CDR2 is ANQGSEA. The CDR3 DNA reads TGCGGCGTAATCCGGGACAGAGGCTCCTACGAGCAGTACTTC. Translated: CGVIRDRGSYEQYF.

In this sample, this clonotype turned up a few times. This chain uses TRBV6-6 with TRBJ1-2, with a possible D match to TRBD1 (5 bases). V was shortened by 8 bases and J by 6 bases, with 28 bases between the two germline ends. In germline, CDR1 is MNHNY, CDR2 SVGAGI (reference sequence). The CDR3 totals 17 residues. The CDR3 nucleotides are TGTGCCAGCGACCTCGGGGGAGGCCCCAAATGGCACGATGGCTACACCTTC. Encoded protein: CASDLGGGPKWHDGYTF.

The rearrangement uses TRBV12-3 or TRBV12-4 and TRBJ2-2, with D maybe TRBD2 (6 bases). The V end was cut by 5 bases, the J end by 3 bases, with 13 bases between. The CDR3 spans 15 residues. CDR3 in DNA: TGTGCCAGCAGTAGAGGACTATTGGACACCGGGGAGCTGTTTTTT. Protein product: CASSRGLLDTGELFF.

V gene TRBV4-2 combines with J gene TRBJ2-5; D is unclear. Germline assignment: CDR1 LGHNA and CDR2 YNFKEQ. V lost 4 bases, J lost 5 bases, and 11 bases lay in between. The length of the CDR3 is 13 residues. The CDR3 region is CASSRGRDETQYF. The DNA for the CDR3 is TGTGCCAGCAGCCGGGGTCGAGACGAGACCCAGTACTTC.

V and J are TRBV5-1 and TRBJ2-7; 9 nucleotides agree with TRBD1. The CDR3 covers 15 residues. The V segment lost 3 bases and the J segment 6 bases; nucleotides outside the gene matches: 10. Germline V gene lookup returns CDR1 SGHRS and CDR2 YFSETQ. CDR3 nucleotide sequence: TGCGCCAGCAGCTGGCGAGGACAGGGGACAGGCGAGCAGTACTTC. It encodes CASSWRGQGTGEQYF.

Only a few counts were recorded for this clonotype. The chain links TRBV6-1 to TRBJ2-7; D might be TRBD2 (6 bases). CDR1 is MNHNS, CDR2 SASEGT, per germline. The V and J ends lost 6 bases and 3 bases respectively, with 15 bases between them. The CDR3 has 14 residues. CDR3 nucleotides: TGTGCCAGCAGGCCGAGGGGAGGAGGCTACGAGCAGTACTTC. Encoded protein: CASRPRGGGYEQYF.

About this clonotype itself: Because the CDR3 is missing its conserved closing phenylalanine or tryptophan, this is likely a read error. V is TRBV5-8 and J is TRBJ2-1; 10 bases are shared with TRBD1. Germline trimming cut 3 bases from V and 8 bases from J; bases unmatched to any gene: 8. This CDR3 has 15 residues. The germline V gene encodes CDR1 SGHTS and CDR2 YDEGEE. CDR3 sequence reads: CASSSWTGGFDEQFL. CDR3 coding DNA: TGTGCCAGCAGCTCCTGGACAGGGGGTTTCGATGAGCAGTTCCTC.

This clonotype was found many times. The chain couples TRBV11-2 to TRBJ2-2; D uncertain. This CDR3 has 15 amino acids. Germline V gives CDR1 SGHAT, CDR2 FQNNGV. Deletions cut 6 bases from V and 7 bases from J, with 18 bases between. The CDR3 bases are TGTGCCAGCAGAAGCCGCCAGTCGAGAGGCGGGGAGCTGTTTTTT. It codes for CASRSRQSRGGELFF.

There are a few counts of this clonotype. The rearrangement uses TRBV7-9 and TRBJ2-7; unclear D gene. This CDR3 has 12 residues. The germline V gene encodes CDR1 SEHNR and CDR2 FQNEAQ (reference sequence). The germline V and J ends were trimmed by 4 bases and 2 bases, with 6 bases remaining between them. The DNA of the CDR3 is TGTGCCAGCAGCTACCCTACCTACGAGCAGTACTTC. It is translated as CASSYPTYEQYF. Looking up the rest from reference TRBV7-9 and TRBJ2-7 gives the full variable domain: DTGVSQNPRHKITKRGQNVTFRCDPISEHNRLYWYRQTLGQGPEFLTYFQNEAQLEKSRLLSDRFSAERPKGSFSTLEIQRTEQGDSAMYLCASSYPTYEQYFGPGTRLTVT.

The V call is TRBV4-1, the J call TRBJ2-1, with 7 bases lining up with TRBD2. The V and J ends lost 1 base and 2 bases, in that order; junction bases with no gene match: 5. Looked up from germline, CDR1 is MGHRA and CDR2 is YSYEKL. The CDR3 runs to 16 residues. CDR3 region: CASSQASSGPYNEQFF. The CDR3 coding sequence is TGCGCCAGCAGCCAAGCTTCTAGCGGTCCCTACAATGAGCAGTTCTTC.

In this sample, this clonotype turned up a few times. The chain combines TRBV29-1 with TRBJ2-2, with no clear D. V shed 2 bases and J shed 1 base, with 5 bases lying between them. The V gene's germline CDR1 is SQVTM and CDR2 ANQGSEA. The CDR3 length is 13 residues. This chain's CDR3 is CSVERRNTGELFF. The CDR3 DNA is TGCAGCGTTGAACGCCGGAACACCGGGGAGCTGTTTTTT.

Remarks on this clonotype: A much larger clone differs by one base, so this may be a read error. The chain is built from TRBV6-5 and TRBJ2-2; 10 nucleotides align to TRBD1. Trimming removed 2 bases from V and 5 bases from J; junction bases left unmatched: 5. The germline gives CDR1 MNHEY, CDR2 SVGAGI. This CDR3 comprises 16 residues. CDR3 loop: CASSYNGQGGTGELFF. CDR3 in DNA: TGTGCCAGCAGTTACAATGGACAGGGGGGGACCGGGGAGCTGTTTTTT.